Presented here are 21 T cell receptor beta chains from one specimen sequenced in a study of technical replicates of blood from several donors. The method was immunoSEQ multiplex PCR; TCRdb's version includes in-frame clones alone and lacks a portion of them. Of about 89,000 clones detected, approximately 94% appear once; the ten largest clones hold roughly 0.22%. Sequencing was performed on T cells isolated from PBMCs. The receptors originated from a human donor in good health.

This chain connects TRBV7-3 to TRBJ2-7; weak D call: TRBD2 (7 bases). The CDR3 has 15 amino acids. Per germline, CDR1 SGHTA and CDR2 FQGTGA. V lost 2 bases and J 3 bases, leaving 14 bases between the germline ends. CDR3 region: CASSLRAGANYEQYF. CDR3 coding DNA: TGTGCCAGCAGCTTACGGGCGGGGGCCAACTACGAGCAGTACTTC.

This chain links TRBV5-4 with TRBJ2-5; D is perhaps TRBD2 (6 bases). The CDR3 contains 14 residues. Germline values: CDR1 SGHNT, CDR2 YYREEE (reference sequence). V lost 0 bases, J lost 7 bases, and 13 bases lay in between. CDR3 nucleotides: TGTGCCAGCAGCTTGGCCGGGGGTCCCGGGACCCAGTACTTC. Translating gives CASSLAGGPGTQYF.

The chain is built from TRBV10-1 and TRBJ2-1; TRBD1 aligns across 10 bases. V was clipped by 0 bases and J by 5 bases; unmatched bases: 7. CDR1 and CDR2 from the germline V gene are WNHNN and SYGVQD (reference sequence). The CDR3 totals 17 residues. In DNA, the CDR3 is TGCGCCAGCAGTGAGTCGAAGGGACAGGGGTATAACAATGAGCAGTTCTTC. It encodes CASSESKGQGYNNEQFF.

This clone occurred once. This chain uses TRBV7-8 with TRBJ2-7; maybe TRBD1 (6 bases). Trimming took 2 bases from V and 0 from J, leaving 17 bases between them. This CDR3 region has 17 residues. The V gene's germline CDR1 is SGHVS and CDR2 FQNEAQ. The CDR3 sequence is CASSLTLLRDNSYEQYF. CDR3 nucleotides: TGTGCCAGCAGCTTAACACTGCTCCGGGACAACTCCTACGAGCAGTACTTC. The full variable domain, rest sourced from reference TRBV7-8 and TRBJ2-7, is GAGVSQSPRYKVAKRGQDVALRCDPISGHVSLFWYQQALGQGPEFLTYFQNEAQLDKSGLPSDRFFAERPEGSVSTLKIQRTQQEDSAVYLCASSLTLLRDNSYEQYFGPGTRLTVT.

CDR3 protein: CASSLGLDRGNEKLFF. The CDR3 region has the DNA TGTGCCAGCAGCCTCGGGTTGGACAGGGGAAATGAAAAACTGTTTTTT. The chain carries TRBV7-9 and TRBJ1-4; TRBD1 agrees at 9 bases. From germline, CDR1 is SEHNR and CDR2 FQNEAQ (reference sequence). The junction had 9 bases not matched to a gene; V was cut back by 5 bases and J by 5 bases. This CDR3 is 16 amino acids long.

The chain is built from TRBV27 and TRBJ2-1; 7 bases map to TRBD1. Germline V gene data show CDR1 as MNHEY and CDR2 as SMNVEV (reference sequence). The CDR3 is 15 residues long. The ends lost 8 bases at V and 3 bases at J; junction bases unmatched: 10. The CDR3 sequence is CASGSGTAFYNEQFF. The CDR3 DNA sequence: TGTGCCAGCGGGTCTGGGACAGCCTTCTACAATGAGCAGTTCTTC.

The V and J genes are TRBV27 and TRBJ2-7; TRBD2 might be the D (6 bases). This CDR3 is 15 amino acids long. The V end was cut by 4 bases, the J end by 2 bases, with 15 bases between. The germline V gene encodes CDR1 MNHEY and CDR2 SMNVEV (reference sequence). The CDR3 DNA follows: TGTGCCAGCAGTTATTCGGGAGTAGGAGCCTACGAGCAGTACTTC. This sequence encodes CASSYSGVGAYEQYF.

The V gene is TRBV5-1, the J gene TRBJ2-5; TRBD2 agrees at 8 bases. The CDR3 runs to 15 residues. Germline V CDR1 and CDR2: SGHRS, YFSETQ. The trim removed 1 base at V and 4 bases at J, leaving 6 bases unmatched. CDR3 sequence: CASSLTSGRGETQYF. CDR3 nucleotide sequence: TGCGCCAGCAGCTTGACCAGCGGGAGAGGAGAGACCCAGTACTTC.

V gene TRBV5-1 combines with J gene TRBJ2-1, with TRBD2 identical over 7 bases. The CDR3 runs 15 residues. Germline CDR1 is SGHRS and CDR2 is YFSETQ. The J segment lost 4 bases and the V segment lost 3 bases, leaving 7 bases of the junction unmatched. CDR3 in DNA: TGCGCCAGCAGCTCAAGCCCAGCGGGGTACAATGAGCAGTTCTTC. The encoded protein is CASSSSPAGYNEQFF.

This clone was detected once. This chain uses TRBV28 with TRBJ1-5; D perhaps matches TRBD1 (6 bases). Looked up from germline, CDR1 is MDHEN and CDR2 is SYDVKM. The CDR3 consists of 19 residues. Trimming pared 3 bases from V and 3 bases from J, leaving 24 bases between. The CDR3 is CASSLGPFGGPRDNQPQHF. CDR3 nucleotide sequence: TGTGCCAGCAGTTTGGGGCCTTTTGGGGGCCCCAGGGACAATCAGCCCCAGCATTTT.

This clone was seen only once. The J gene is TRBJ2-1, the V gene TRBV6-5; 7 positions match TRBD2. Losses at the gene ends were 0 bases for V and 2 bases for J; bases not matched to a gene: 4. Germline CDR1 is MNHEY and CDR2 is SVGAGI. The CDR3 runs to 16 residues. Written as DNA, the CDR3 is TGTGCCAGCAGTTACTCTGGCGGGAGCCCCTACAATGAGCAGTTCTTC. Amino acid sequence: CASSYSGGSPYNEQFF.

This clone was recorded a few times. This chain connects TRBV6-8 to TRBJ1-1; 7 nucleotides agree with TRBD1. Trimming took 6 bases from V and 0 from J; bases not matched to a gene: 10. CDR1 and CDR2 (germline): MNHGY, SAAAGT. This CDR3 comprises 16 residues. CDR3 loop: CASSPRTGPMNTEAFF. CDR3 coding DNA: TGTGCCAGCAGCCCCAGGACAGGTCCCATGAACACTGAAGCTTTCTTT.

About this clone itself: Germline and junction disagree at one end, which may indicate a read error. The chain joins TRBV29-1 to TRBJ1-2, with a weak D call TRBD1 (5 bases). Germline V gives CDR1 SQVTM, CDR2 ANQGSEA. This CDR3 is 13 amino acids long. The CDR3 sequence: CSADGGAAGISEF. As DNA, the CDR3 is TGCAGCGCAGACGGAGGGGCGGCAGGGATTAGTGAGTTC.

The gene calls are TRBV6-1 and TRBJ2-7; TRBD1 agrees at 9 bases. This CDR3 spans 15 amino acids. The V and J ends lost 7 bases and 4 bases, in that order; junction bases with no gene match: 11. Germline values: CDR1 MNHNS, CDR2 SASEGT. In DNA, the CDR3 is TGTGCCAGCACAGGACAGGGGAATTGGCCGTACGAGCAGTACTTC. Encoded protein: CASTGQGNWPYEQYF.

The chain combines TRBV6-6 with TRBJ2-1; a weak D match, TRBD2 (6 bases). CDR1 is MNHNY, CDR2 SVGAGI, per germline (reference sequence). This CDR3 contains 13 residues. V lost 7 bases and J lost 9, with 16 bases in between. Here the CDR3 reads CASNHPRRGEQFF. The DNA of the CDR3 is TGTGCCAGCAATCATCCTCGGCGGGGTGAGCAGTTCTTC.

The chain combines TRBV5-5 with TRBJ1-5; D ambiguous. The CDR3 consists of 14 residues. Trimming shortened V by 0 bases and J by 7 bases, and 11 bases separated the two germline ends. Germline assignment: CDR1 SGHKS and CDR2 YYEKEE (reference sequence). The DNA for the CDR3 is TGTGCCAGCAGCTTGGAATCGGAGAGACAGCCCCAGCATTTT. Translating it yields CASSLESERQPQHF.

J is TRBJ2-3 and V is TRBV9; D gene unclear. Germline V lookup: CDR1 SGDLS, CDR2 YYNGEE. The CDR3 is 12 amino acids. V lost 0 bases, J lost 5 bases, and 4 bases lay in between. The CDR3: CASSVALDTQYF. Written as DNA, the CDR3 is TGTGCCAGCAGCGTAGCTTTAGATACGCAGTATTTT.

The chain couples TRBV7-3 to TRBJ2-3; D unresolved. V lost 6 bases, J lost 4 bases, and 8 bases lay in between. In germline, CDR1 is SGHTA, CDR2 FQGTGA. This CDR3 spans 12 amino acids. The CDR3 DNA reads TGTGCCAGCAGTCAACAATCAGATACGCAGTATTTT. This codes for CASSQQSDTQYF. Full variable domain (missing parts from reference TRBV7-3 and TRBJ2-3): GAGVSQTPSNKVTEKGKYVELRCDPISGHTALYWYRQSLGQGPEFLIYFQGTGAADDSGLPNDRFFAVRPEGSVSTLKIQRTERGDSAVYLCASSQQSDTQYFGPGTRLTVL.

V usage is TRBV28 and J usage is TRBJ2-2, with D maybe TRBD1 (7 bases). The CDR3 covers 14 residues. Trimming took 4 bases from V and 5 from J, leaving 11 bases between them. Germline V gene sequence: CDR1 MDHEN, CDR2 SYDVKM. CDR3 sequence (DNA): TGTGCCAGCAGTTCGACAGGGAGGACCGGGGAGCTGTTTTTT. Its protein product is CASSSTGRTGELFF.

V and J are TRBV10-2 and TRBJ2-1, with a possible D match to TRBD2 (7 bases). The V and J ends lost 0 bases and 9 bases respectively, with 24 bases between them. Germline loops: CDR1 WSHSY, CDR2 SAAADI. This CDR3 is 18 amino acids long. In DNA form, the CDR3 reads TGCGCCAGCAGTGAGTCGTCGCTAGCGGAACCATCGGGGGCTGAGCAGTTCTTC. Its translation is CASSESSLAEPSGAEQFF.

This rearrangement joins TRBV7-8 to TRBJ1-2; 7 nucleotides align to TRBD1. Per the germline V gene, CDR1 is SGHVS and CDR2 is FQNEAQ. Trimming cost V 5 bases and J 6 bases; bases outside gene matches: 18. CDR3 length equals 17 residues. CDR3 sequence: CASSAEGQYFNIDGYTF. Written as DNA, the CDR3 is TGTGCCAGCAGCGCGGAGGGACAGTACTTTAATATAGATGGCTACACCTTC.